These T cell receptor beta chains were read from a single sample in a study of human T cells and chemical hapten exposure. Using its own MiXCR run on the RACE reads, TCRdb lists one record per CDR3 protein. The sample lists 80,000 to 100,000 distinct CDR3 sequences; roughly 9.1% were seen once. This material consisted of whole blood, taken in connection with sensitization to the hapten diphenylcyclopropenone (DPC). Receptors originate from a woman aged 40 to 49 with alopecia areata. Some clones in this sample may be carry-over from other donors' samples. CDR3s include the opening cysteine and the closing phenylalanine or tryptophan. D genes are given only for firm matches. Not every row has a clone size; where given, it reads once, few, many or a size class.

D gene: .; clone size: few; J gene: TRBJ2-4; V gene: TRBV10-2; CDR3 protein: CASSESSDRNIQYF; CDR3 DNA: TGCGCCAGCAGTGAGTCCTCGGACAGAAACATTCAGTACTTC
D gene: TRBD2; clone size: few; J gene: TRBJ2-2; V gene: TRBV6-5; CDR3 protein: CASSTLPSGGRTGELFF; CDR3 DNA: TGTGCCAGCAGTACCCTCCCAAGCGGGGGGCGGACCGGGGAGCTGTTTTTT
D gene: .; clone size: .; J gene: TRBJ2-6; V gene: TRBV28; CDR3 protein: CASREGRASGANVLTF; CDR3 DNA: TGTGCCAGCAGAGAGGGACGGGCCTCTGGGGCCAACGTCCTGACTTTC
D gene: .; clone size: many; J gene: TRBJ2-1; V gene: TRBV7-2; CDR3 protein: CASSPGLLWNEQFF; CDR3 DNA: TGTGCCAGCAGCCCGGGACTCCTTTGGAATGAGCAGTTCTTC
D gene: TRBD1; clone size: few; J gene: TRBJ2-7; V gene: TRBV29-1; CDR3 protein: CSVTGGSRYEQYF; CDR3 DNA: TGCAGCGTGACAGGGGGCTCACGCTACGAGCAGTACTTC
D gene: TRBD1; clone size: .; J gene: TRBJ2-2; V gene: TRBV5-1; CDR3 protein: CASSLRAGGLTGELFF; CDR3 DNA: TGCGCCAGCAGCTTGAGGGCAGGGGGCCTGACCGGGGAGCTGTTTTTT
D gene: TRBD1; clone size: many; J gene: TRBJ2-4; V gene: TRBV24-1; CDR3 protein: CATSGWDSQNIQYF; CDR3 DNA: TGTGCCACCAGTGGGTGGGACAGCCAAAACATTCAGTACTTC
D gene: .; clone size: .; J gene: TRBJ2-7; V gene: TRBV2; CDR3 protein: CASSPSGGGEQYF; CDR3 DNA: TGTGCCAGCAGCCCAAGCGGCGGTGGCGAGCAGTACTTC
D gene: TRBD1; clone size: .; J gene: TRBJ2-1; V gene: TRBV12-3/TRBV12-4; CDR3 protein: CASSYTGDPQFF; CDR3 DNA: TGTGCCAGCAGTTACACAGGGGATCCGCAGTTCTTC
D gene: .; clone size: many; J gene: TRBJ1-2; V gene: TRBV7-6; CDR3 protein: CASSLTADYGYTF; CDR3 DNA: TGTGCCAGCAGCTTGACCGCAGACTATGGCTACACCTTC
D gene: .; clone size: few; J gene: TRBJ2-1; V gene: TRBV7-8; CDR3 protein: CASSLDRRVNEQFF; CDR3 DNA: TGTGCCAGCAGCTTAGATCGCAGGGTCAATGAGCAGTTCTTC
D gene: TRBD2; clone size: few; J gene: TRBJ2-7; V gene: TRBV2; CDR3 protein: CASSPGRSSYEQYF; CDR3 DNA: TGTGCCAGCAGCCCCGGGAGGTCCTCCTACGAGCAGTACTTC
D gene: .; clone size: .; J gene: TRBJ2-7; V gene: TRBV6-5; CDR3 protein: CASSYTGPSYEQYF; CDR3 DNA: TGTGCCAGCAGTTACACCGGACCCTCCTACGAGCAGTACTTC
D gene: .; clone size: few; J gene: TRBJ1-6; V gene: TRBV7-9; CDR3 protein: CASSLMDSAGTLHF; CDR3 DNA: TGTGCCAGCAGCTTAATGGACAGCGCAGGAACCCTCCACTTT
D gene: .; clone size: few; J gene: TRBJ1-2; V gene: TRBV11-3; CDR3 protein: CASRCNHPPLYGYTF; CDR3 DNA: TGTGCCAGCAGATGTAATCACCCCCCCCTCTATGGCTACACCTTC
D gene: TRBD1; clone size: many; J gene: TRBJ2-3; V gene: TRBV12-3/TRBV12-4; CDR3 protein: CASRPGTGGLTDTQYF; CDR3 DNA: TGTGCCAGCAGACCCGGGACAGGGGGACTCACAGATACGCAGTATTTT
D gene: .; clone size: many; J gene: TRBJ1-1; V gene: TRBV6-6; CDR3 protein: CASSFRTGVHTEAFF; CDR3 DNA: TGTGCCAGCAGTTTCCGAACCGGGGTACACACTGAAGCTTTCTTT
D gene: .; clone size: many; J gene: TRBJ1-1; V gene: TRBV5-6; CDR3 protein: CASSLGDINTEAFF; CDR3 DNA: TGTGCCAGCAGCTTGGGAGATATTAACACTGAAGCTTTCTTT
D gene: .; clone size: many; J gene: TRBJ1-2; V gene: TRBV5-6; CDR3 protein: CATGGPAITHGYTF; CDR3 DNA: TGTGCCACCGGCGGGCCAGCTATTACTCATGGCTACACCTTC
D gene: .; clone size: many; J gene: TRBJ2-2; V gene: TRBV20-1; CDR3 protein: CSARDRQWNTGELFF; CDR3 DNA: TGCAGTGCTAGAGATAGGCAGTGGAACACCGGGGAGCTGTTTTTT
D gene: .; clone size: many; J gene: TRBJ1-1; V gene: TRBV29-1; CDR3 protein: CSVDSPRTGAEAFF; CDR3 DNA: TGCAGCGTTGATTCCCCACGAACAGGTGCTGAAGCTTTCTTT
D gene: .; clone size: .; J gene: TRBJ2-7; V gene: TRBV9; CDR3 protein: CASSNNMGEQYF; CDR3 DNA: TGTGCCAGCAGCAACAACATGGGAGAGCAGTACTTC
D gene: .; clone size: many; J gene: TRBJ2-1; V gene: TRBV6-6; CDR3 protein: CASSYAGYNEQFF; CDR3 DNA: TGTGCCAGCAGTTACGCAGGCTACAATGAGCAGTTCTTC
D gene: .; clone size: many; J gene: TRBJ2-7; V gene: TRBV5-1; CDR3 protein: CASSLLGGQGRSEQYF; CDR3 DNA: TGCGCCAGCAGCTTGTTAGGAGGCCAGGGTCGGAGCGAGCAGTACTTC
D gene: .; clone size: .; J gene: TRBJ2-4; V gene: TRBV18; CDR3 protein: CASSPPRGGWNIQYF; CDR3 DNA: TGTGCCAGCTCACCACCGAGAGGGGGATGGAACATTCAGTACTTC
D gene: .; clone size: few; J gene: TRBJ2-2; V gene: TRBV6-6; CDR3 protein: CGVWAGELFF; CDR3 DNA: TGTGGGGTTTGGGCCGGGGAGCTGTTTTTT
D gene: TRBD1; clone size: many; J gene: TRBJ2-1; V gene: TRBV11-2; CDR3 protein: CASSFTGTEDSDEQFF; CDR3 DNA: TGTGCCAGCAGCTTTACCGGGACAGAAGACTCCGATGAGCAGTTCTTC
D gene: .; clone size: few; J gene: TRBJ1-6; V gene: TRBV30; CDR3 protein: CAWSRQSYNSPLHF; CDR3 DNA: TGTGCCTGGAGCCGACAGAGCTATAATTCACCCCTCCACTTT
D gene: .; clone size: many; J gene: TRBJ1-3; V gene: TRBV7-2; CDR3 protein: CASRQGGIENTIYF; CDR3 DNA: TGTGCCAGCAGACAGGGCGGGATAGAAAACACCATATATTTT
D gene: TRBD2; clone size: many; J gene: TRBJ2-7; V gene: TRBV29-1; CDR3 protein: CSAALSGGLYEQYF; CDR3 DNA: TGCAGCGCCGCTTTAAGCGGGGGACTTTACGAGCAGTACTTC
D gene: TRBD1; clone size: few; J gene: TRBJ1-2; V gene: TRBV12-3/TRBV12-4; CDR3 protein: CASSLWTADRVGGYTF; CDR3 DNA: TGTGCCAGCAGTTTGTGGACCGCGGACAGGGTGGGCGGCTACACCTTC
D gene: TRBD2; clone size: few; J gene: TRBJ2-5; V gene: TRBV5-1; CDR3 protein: CASSLRGVGAGRSTVQETQYF; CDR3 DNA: TGCGCCAGCAGCTTGAGAGGGGTTGGAGCGGGGAGGTCGACAGTTCAAGAGACCCAGTACTTC
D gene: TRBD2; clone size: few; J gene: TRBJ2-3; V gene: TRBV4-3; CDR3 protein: CASSQGLAGLYTQYF; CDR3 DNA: TGCGCCAGCAGCCAAGGACTAGCGGGCTTATATACGCAGTATTTT
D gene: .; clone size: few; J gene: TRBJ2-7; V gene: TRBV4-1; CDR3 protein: CASSQEARSTHSYEQYF; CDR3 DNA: TGCGCCAGCAGCCAAGAGGCCCGGTCCACCCACTCCTACGAGCAGTACTTC
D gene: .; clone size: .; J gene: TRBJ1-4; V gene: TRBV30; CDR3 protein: CAWSVQDEGYEKLFF; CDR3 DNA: TGTGCCTGGAGTGTACAGGATGAGGGGTATGAAAAACTGTTTTTT
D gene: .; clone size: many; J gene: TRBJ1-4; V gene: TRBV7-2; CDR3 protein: CASSPRTGISEKLFF; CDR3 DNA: TGTGCCAGCAGCCCAAGAACGGGGATAAGTGAAAAACTGTTTTTT
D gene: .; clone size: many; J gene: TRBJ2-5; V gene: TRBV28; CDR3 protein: CASSLWRAGQETQYF; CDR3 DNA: TGTGCCAGCAGTTTATGGAGGGCCGGACAAGAGACCCAGTACTTC
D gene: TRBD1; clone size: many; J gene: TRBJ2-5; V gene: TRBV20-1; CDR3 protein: CSANRDRQETQYF; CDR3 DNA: TGCAGTGCAAACCGGGACAGACAAGAGACCCAGTACTTC
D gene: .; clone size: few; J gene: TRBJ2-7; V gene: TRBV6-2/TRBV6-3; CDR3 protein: CASSSYQVGSYEQYF; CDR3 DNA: TGTGCCAGCAGTTCCTACCAGGTCGGCTCCTACGAGCAGTACTTC
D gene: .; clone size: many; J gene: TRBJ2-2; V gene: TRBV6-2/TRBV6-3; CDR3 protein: CASSTTVLTNTGELFF; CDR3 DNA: TGTGCCAGCAGTACAACGGTCCTCACGAACACCGGGGAGCTGTTTTTT
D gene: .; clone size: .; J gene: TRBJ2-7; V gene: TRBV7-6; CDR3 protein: CASSLNMGEAYEQYF; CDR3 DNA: TGTGCCAGCAGCCTCAACATGGGGGAAGCATACGAGCAGTACTTC
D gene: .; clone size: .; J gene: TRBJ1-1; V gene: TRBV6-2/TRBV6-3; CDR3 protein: CASSQAGVVTEAFF; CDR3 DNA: TGTGCCAGCAGCCAGGCAGGGGTAGTCACTGAAGCTTTCTTT
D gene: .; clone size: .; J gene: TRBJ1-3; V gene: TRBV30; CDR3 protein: CAWSRSGNTIYF; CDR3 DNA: TGTGCCTGGAGTAGGTCTGGAAACACCATATATTTT
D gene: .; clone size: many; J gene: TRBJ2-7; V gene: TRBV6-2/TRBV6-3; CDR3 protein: CASRVGGRYEQYF; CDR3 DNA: TGTGCCAGCAGAGTCGGGGGCCGCTACGAGCAGTACTTC
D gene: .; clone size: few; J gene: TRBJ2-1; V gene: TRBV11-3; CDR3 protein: CASSLYGTGDNEQFF; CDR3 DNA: TGTGCCAGCAGCTTATACGGGACCGGTGACAATGAGCAGTTCTTC
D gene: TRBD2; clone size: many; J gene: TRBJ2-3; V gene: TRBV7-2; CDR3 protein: CASSLSGGDTDTQYF; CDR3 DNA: TGTGCCAGCAGCTTATCCGGGGGGGACACAGATACGCAGTATTTT
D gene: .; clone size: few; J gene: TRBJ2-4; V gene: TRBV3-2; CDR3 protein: CASSQIETPTGAAKNIQYF; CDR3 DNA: TGTGCCAGCAGCCAAATTGAGACTCCGACAGGGGCGGCCAAAAACATTCAGTACTTC
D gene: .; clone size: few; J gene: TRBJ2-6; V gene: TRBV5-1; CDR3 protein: CASSNTGTSSGANVLTF; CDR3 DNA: TGCGCCAGCAGCAACACCGGGACCTCCTCTGGGGCCAACGTCCTGACTTTC
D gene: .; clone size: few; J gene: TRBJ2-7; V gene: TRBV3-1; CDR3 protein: CASSPGLSTYEQYF; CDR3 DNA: TGTGCCAGCAGCCCTGGGCTTTCCACCTACGAGCAGTACTTC
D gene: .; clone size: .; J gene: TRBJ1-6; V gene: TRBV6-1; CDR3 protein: CASQTGTQNSPLHF; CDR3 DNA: TGTGCCAGCCAAACCGGGACACAAAATTCACCCCTCCACTTT
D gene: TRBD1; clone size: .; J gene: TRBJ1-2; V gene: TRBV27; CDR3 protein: CASSRSGQGPRGNYGYTF; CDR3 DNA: TGTGCCAGCAGTCGATCGGGACAGGGGCCCCGGGGGAACTATGGCTACACCTTC
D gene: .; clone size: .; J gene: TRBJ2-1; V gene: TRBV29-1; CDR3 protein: CSVYRSQPYNEQFF; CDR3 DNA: TGCAGCGTTTATCGGTCCCAGCCCTACAATGAGCAGTTCTTC